The clone carrying this T cell receptor beta chain was seen only a few times. This record comes from a study of T cells after yellow fever vaccination. For the study at large: Where fractions had low cell numbers, libraries were prepared from them with the SMART-Seq v4 Ultra Low Input RNA kit.

Production of TCR cDNA was by 5'RACE template switching, which also added a universal primer site and UMIs. TCRdb used MiXCR to reprocess the 5' RACE reads, holding one entry per CDR3 protein. The table records 200,000 to 300,000 distinct CDR3 sequences, about an eighth of them present only once. This CDR3 region has 15 residues. The V segment lost 5 bases and the J segment 0 bases; nucleotides outside the gene matches: 1. Germline CDR1 reads ENHRY; CDR2 reads SYGVKD. V usage is TRBV10-3 and J usage is TRBJ2-2; 9 bases map to TRBD1. The sequence was obtained from a young man who received the YFV17D yellow fever vaccine. The starting material was CD4+ T cells sorted from PBMCs, obtained 45 days after the yellow fever booster vaccination. The CDR3 protein is CAISRTGANTGELFF. The CDR3 DNA is TGTGCCATCAGTCGGACAGGGGCGAACACCGGGGAGCTGTTTTTT.